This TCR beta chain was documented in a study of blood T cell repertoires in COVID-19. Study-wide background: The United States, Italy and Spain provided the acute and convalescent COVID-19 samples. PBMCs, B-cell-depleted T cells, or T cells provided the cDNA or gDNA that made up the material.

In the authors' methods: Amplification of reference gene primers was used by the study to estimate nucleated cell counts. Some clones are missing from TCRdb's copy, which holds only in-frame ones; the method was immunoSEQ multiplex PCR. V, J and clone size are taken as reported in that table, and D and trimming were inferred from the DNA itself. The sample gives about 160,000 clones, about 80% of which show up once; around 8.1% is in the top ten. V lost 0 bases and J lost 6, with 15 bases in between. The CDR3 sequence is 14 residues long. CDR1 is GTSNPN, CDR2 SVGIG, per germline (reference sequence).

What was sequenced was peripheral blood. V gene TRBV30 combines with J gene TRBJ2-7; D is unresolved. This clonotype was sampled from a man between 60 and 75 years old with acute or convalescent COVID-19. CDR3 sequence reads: CAWSVLGSGSEQYF. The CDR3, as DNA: TGTGCCTGGAGTGTACTCGGCTCAGGATCCGAGCAGTACTTC.